This is a list of T cell receptor beta chains from one sample in a study of shared clonotypes between healthy human individuals. Sequenced by immunoSEQ multiplex PCR; TCRdb stores in-frame clones only, minus some. The data contain approximately 2,300,000 clones, 80% to 95% of them singletons. Specimen: naive CD4+ T cells from PBMCs. All receptors come from a man younger than 35 in good health. Some clones in this sample may be carry-over from other donors' samples. Each CDR3 is given with its conserved first and last residue. Each record gives: J gene, clone size, V gene, D gene, CDR3 DNA, CDR3 protein. D genes are given only for firm matches. Some rows mark clone size as missing; the rest say once, few, many or name a class of expanded clone.

>TRBJ1-4|-|TRBV2|-
TGTGCCAGCAGGGGTGGGGCAAATGAAAAACTGTTTTTT
CASRGGANEKLFF
>TRBJ2-5|-|TRBV18|-
TGTGCCAGCTCACCACAGCAAGAGACCCAGTACTTC
CASSPQQETQYF
>TRBJ2-1|-|TRBV9|-
TGTGCCAGCAGCCCAGGGGGAGGGGCAAGCCACAATGAGCAGTTCTTC
CASSPGGGASHNEQFF
>TRBJ2-5|-|TRBV28|TRBD2
TGTGCCAGCAGCTCGACCCAGATTGGGACTAGCGGACGGACCCAGTACTTC
CASSSTQIGTSGRTQYF
>TRBJ1-1|-|TRBV15|TRBD1
TGTGCCACCAGCAGAGAAACGACAGGGGGGGGCACTGAAGCTTTCTTT
CATSRETTGGGTEAFF
>TRBJ2-7|-|TRBV2|-
TGTGCCAGCTGGACATGGGGGAGGTCCTACGAGCAGTACTTC
CASWTWGRSYEQYF
>TRBJ1-5|-|TRBV7-8|-
TGTGCCAGCAGCTTAGCCTCAGGGCTAAATCAGCCCCAGCATTTT
CASSLASGLNQPQHF
>TRBJ1-3|-|TRBV5-1|-
TGCGCCAGCAGCTTGGAGGGACGGTCCTCTGGAAACACCATATATTTT
CASSLEGRSSGNTIYF
>TRBJ1-1|-|TRBV2|-
TGTGCCAGCACCCTAGAAAGTTTGAACACTGAAGCTTTCTTT
CASTLESLNTEAFF
>TRBJ2-5|once|TRBV2|TRBD1
TGTGCCAGCAGTCGGCAAGGACAGGGGCGGCAGACCCAGTACTTC
CASSRQGQGRQTQYF
>TRBJ2-7|-|TRBV30|TRBD1
TGTGCCTGGAAAGGCGAAGGACAGGGAACCCCTCAGCAGTACTTC
CAWKGEGQGTPQQYF